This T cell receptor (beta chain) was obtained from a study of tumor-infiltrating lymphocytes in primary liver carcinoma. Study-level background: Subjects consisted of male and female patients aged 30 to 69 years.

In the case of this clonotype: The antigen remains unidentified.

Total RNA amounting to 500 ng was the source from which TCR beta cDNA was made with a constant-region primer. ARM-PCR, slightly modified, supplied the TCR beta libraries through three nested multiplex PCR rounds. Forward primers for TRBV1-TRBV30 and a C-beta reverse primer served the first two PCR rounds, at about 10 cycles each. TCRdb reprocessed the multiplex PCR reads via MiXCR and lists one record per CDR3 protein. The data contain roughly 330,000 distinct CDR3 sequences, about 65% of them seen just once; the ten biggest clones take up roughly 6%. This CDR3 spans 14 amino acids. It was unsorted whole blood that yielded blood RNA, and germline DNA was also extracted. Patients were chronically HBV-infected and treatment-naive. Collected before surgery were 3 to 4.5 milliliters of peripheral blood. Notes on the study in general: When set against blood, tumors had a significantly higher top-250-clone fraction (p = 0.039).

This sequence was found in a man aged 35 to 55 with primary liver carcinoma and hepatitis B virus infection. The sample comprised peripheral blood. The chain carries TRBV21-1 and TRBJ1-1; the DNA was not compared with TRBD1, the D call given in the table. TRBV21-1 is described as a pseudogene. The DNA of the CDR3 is TGTGCCAGCAGCAAAGTGGGGGAGCGTCTCGAATCGTTCTTT. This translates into CASSKVGERLESFF.